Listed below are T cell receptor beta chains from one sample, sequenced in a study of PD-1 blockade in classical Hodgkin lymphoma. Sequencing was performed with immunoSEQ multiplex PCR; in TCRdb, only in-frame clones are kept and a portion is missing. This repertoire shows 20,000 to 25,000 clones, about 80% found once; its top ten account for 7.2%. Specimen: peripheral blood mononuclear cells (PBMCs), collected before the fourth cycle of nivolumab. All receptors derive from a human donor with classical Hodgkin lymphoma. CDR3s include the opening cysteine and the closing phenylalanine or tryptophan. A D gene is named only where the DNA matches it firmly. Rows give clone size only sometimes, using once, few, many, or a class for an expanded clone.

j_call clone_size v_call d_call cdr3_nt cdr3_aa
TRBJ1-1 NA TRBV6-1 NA TGTGCCAGCAGAGGGTTCCCAAAAGGCACTGAAGCTTTCTTT CASRGFPKGTEAFF
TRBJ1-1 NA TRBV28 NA TGTGCCAGCTTACTCTCAGGGCCGAACACTGAAGCTTTCTTT CASLLSGPNTEAFF
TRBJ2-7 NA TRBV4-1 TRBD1 TGCGCCAGCAGTTTAAGGGGTCCAAGGGGGCGGACGTACGAGCAGTACTTC CASSLRGPRGRTYEQYF
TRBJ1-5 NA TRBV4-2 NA TGTGCCAGCAGCCGAGGGGGGGATGGCAATCAGCCCCAGCATTTT CASSRGGDGNQPQHF
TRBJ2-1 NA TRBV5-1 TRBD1 TGCGCCAGCAGCCGGGGGACAGGCCACAATGAGCAGTTCTTC CASSRGTGHNEQFF
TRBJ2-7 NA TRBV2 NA TGTGCCAGCAGGGCCACGGGCAACTCCTACGAGCAGTACTTC CASRATGNSYEQYF
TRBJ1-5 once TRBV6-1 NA TGTGCCAGCAGTGCATCTGCAGACAGGCCCCAGCATTTT CASSASADRPQHF
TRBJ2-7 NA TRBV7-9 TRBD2 TGTGCCAGTGAGCGGGACTACGAGCAGTACTTC CASERDYEQYF
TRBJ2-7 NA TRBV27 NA TGTGCCAGCAGTCGCACAGGGCTTTTCGCCTACGAGCAGTACTTC CASSRTGLFAYEQYF
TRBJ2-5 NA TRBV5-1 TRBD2 TGCGCCAGCAGCTTGGCGGGGGGGCGCGAGACCCAGTACTTC CASSLAGGRETQYF
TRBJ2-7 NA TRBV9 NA TGTGCCAGCAGCGTTGGGGGTGTGGGTTCCTACGAGCAGTACTTC CASSVGGVGSYEQYF
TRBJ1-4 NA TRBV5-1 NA TGCGCCAGCAGCTCGCTCTCTCACTCTAATGAAAAACTGTTTTTT CASSSLSHSNEKLFF
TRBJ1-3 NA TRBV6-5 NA TGTGCCAGCAGTTATGGGGGAGTGGGCCCCGGAAACACCATATATTTT CASSYGGVGPGNTIYF